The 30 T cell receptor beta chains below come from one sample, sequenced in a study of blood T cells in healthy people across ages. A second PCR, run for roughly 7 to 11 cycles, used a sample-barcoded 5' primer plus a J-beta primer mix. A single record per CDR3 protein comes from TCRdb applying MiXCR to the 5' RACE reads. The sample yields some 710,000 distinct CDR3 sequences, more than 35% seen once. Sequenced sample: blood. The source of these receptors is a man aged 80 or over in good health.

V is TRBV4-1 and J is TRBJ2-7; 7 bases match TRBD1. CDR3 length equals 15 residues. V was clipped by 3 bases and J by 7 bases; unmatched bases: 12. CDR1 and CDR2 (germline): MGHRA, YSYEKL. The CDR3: CASSHPGTDSSEQYF. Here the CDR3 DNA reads TGCGCCAGCAGCCATCCCGGGACAGACTCTTCGGAGCAGTACTTC.

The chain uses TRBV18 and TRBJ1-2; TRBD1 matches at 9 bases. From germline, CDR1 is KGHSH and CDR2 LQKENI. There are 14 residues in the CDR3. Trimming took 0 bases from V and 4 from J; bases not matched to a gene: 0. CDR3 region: CASSPPTGGYGYTF. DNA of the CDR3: TGTGCCAGCTCACCACCGACAGGGGGCTATGGCTACACCTTC.

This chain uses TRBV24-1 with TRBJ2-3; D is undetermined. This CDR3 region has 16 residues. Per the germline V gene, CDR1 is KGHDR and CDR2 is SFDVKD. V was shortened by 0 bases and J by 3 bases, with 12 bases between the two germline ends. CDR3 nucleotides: TGTGCCACCAGTGATTTGGATGGTGTAAGAACAGATACGCAGTATTTT. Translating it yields CATSDLDGVRTDTQYF.

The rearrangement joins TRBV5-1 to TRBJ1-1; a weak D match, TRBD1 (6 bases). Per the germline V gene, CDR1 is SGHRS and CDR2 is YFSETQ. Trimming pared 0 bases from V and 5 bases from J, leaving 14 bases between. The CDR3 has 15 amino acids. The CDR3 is CASSLAQGRRTEAFF. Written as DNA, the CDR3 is TGCGCCAGCAGCTTGGCCCAGGGGCGGAGGACTGAAGCTTTCTTT. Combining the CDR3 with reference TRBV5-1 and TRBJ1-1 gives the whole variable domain KAGVTQTPRYLIKTRGQQVTLSCSPISGHRSVSWYQQTPGQGLQFLFEYFSETQRNKGNFPGRFSGRQFSNSRSEMNVSTLELGDSALYLCASSLAQGRRTEAFFGQGTRLTVV.

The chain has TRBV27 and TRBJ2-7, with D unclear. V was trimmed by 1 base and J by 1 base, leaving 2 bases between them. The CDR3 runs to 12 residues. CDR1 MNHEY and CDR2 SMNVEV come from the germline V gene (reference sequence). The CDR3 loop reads CASSLWSYEQYF. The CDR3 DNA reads TGTGCCAGCAGTTTATGGTCCTACGAGCAGTACTTC.

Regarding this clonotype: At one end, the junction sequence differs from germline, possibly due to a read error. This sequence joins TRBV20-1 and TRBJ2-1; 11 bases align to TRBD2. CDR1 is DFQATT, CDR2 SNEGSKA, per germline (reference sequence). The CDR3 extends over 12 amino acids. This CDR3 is CSTSGSGNEQFF. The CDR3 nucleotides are TGCAGTACTAGCGGGAGTGGCAATGAGCAGTTCTTC.

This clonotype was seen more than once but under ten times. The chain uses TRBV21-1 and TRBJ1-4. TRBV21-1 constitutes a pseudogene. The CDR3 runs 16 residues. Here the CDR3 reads CASSKAGPSFNEKLFF. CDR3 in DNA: TGTGCCAGCAGCAAAGCAGGGCCATCATTTAATGAAAAACTGTTTTTT.

The CDR3 DNA reads TGTGCCAGCAGTTTACTAGCTAGCGGGAGTGATGAGCAGTTCTTC. Protein sequence: CASSLLASGSDEQFF. The J gene is TRBJ2-1, the V gene TRBV28; TRBD2 matches 10 bases. Germline V CDR1 and CDR2: MDHEN, SYDVKM. J gave up 8 bases and V 2 bases, and 6 bases lay outside the gene matches. The CDR3 runs 15 residues.

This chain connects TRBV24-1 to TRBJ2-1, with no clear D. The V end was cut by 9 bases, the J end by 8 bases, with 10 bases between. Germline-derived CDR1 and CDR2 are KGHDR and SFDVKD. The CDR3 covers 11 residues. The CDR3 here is CATGREDEQFF. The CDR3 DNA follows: TGTGCCACCGGCCGTGAGGATGAGCAGTTCTTC.

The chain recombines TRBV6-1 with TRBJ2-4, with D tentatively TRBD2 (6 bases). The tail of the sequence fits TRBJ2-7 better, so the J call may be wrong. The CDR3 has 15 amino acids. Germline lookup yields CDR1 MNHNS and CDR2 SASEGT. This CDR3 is CASSEEGLDYYEQYF. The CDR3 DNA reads TGTGCCAGCAGTGAGGAGGGTCTAGATTACTACGAGCAGTACTTC.

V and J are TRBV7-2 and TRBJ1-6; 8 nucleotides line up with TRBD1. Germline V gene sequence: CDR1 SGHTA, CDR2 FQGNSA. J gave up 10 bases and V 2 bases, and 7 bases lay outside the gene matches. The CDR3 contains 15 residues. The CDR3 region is CASSLLGQDNSPLHF. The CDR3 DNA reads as TGTGCCAGCAGCTTATTGGGACAGGACAACTCACCCCTCCACTTT.

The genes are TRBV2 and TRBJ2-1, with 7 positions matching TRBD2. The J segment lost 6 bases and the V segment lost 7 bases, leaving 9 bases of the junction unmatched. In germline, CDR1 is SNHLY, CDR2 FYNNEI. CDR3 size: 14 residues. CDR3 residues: CASKGGTTVNEQFF. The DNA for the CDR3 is TGTGCCAGCAAAGGAGGGACTACCGTCAATGAGCAGTTCTTC.

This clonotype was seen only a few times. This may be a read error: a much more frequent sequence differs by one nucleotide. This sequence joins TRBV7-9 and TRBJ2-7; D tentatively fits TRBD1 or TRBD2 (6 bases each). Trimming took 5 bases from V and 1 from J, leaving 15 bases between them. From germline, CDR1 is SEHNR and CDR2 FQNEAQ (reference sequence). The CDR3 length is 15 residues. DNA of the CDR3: TGTGCCAGCAGCAGGACGGGGGCTCTTTCCTACGAGCAGTACTTC. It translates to CASSRTGALSYEQYF. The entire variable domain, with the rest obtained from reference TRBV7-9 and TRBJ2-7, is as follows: DTGVSQNPRHKITKRGQNVTFRCDPISEHNRLYWYRQTLGQGPEFLTYFQNEAQLEKSRLLSDRFSAERPKGSFSTLEIQRTEQGDSAMYLCASSRTGALSYEQYFGPGTRLTVT.

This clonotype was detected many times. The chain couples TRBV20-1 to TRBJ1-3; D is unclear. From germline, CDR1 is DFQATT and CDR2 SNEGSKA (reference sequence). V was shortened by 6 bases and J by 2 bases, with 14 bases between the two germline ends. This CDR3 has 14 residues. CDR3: CSAGGRNAGNTIYF. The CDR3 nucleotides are TGCAGTGCCGGAGGACGGAACGCTGGAAACACCATATATTTT.

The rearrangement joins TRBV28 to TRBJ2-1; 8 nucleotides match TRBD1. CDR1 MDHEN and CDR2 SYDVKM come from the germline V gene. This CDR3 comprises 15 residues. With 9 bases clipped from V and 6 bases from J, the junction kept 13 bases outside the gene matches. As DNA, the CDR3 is TGTGCCAGTCTCACAGGGGGTAAAGTAGGCAATGAGCAGTTCTTC. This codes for CASLTGGKVGNEQFF.

The chain's CDR3 is CASSESGGSYEQYF. DNA of the CDR3: TGTGCCAGCAGTGAATCGGGCGGCTCCTACGAGCAGTACTTC. The rearrangement links TRBV6-1 to TRBJ2-7, with D uncertain. This CDR3 spans 14 amino acids. Trimming pared 2 bases from V and 0 bases from J, leaving 8 bases between. Germline values: CDR1 MNHNS, CDR2 SASEGT.

The CDR3 sequence: CASVGNSPLHF. DNA of the CDR3: TGTGCCAGTGTTGGTAATTCACCCCTCCACTTT. The J gene is TRBJ1-6, the V gene TRBV6-1; D remains ambiguous. The V and J ends lost 9 bases and 6 bases respectively, with 6 bases between them. This CDR3 spans 11 amino acids. Germline assignment: CDR1 MNHNS and CDR2 SASEGT.

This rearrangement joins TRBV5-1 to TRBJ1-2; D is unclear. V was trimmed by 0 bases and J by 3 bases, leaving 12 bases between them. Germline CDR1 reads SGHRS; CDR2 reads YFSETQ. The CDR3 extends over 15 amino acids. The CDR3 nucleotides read TGCGCCAGCAGCTTGGTCAGCGACGGACACTATGGCTACACCTTC. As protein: CASSLVSDGHYGYTF. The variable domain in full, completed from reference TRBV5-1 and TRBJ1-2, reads KAGVTQTPRYLIKTRGQQVTLSCSPISGHRSVSWYQQTPGQGLQFLFEYFSETQRNKGNFPGRFSGRQFSNSRSEMNVSTLELGDSALYLCASSLVSDGHYGYTFGSGTRLTVV.

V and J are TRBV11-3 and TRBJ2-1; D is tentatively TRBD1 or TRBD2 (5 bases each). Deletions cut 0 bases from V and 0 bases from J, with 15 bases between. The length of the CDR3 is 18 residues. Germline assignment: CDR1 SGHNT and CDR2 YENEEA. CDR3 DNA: TGTGCCAGCAGCTTAGATCAGGGCGGGTCGAGCTCCTACAATGAGCAGTTCTTC. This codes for CASSLDQGGSSSYNEQFF. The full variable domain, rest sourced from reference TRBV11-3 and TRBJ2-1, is EAGVVQSPRYKIIEKKQPVAFWCNPISGHNTLYWYLQNLGQGPELLIRYENEEAVDDSQLPKDRFSAERLKGVDSTLKIQPAELGDSAVYLCASSLDQGGSSSYNEQFFGPGTRLTVL.

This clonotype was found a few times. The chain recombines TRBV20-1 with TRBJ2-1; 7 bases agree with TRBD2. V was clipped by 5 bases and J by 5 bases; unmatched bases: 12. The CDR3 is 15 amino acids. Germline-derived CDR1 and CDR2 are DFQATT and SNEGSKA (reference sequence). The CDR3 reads CSAPPGTKPDNEQFF. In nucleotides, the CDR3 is TGCAGTGCTCCCCCGGGGACTAAACCGGACAATGAGCAGTTCTTC.

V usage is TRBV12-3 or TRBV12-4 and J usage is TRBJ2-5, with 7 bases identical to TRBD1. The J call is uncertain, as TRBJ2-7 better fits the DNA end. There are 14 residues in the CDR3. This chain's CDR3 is CASSLQGVVNEQYF. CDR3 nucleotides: TGTGCCAGCAGCCTCCAGGGGGTCGTCAACGAGCAGTACTTC.

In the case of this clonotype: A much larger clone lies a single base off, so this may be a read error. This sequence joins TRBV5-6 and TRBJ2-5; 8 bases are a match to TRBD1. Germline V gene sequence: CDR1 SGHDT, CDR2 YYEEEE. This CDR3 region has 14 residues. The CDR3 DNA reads TGTACCAGCAGCTACGGACAGGGTCAAGAGACCCAGTACTTC. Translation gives CTSSYGQGQETQYF.

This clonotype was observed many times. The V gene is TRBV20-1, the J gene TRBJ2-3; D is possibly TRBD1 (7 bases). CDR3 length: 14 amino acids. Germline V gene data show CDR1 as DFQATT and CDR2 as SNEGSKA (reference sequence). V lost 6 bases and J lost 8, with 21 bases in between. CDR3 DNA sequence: TGCAGTGCGGGTCCGGCACAGGGGACTCCTACGCAGTATTTT. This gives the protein CSAGPAQGTPTQYF.

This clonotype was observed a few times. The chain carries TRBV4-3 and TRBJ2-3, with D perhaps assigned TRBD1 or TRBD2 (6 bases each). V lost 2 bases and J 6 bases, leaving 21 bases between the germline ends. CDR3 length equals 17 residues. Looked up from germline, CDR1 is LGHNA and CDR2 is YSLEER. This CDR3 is CASSQQGGPGGGDTQYF. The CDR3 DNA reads TGCGCCAGCAGCCAACAAGGCGGGCCCGGAGGGGGGGATACGCAGTATTTT.

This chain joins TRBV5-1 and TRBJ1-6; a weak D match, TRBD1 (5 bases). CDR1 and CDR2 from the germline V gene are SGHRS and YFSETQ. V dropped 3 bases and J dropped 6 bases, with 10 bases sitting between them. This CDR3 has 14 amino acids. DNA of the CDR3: TGCGCCAGCAGCTACGACAGAGCTAATTCACCCCTCCACTTT. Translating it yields CASSYDRANSPLHF. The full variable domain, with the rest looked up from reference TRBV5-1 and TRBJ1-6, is KAGVTQTPRYLIKTRGQQVTLSCSPISGHRSVSWYQQTPGQGLQFLFEYFSETQRNKGNFPGRFSGRQFSNSRSEMNVSTLELGDSALYLCASSYDRANSPLHFGNGTRLTVT.

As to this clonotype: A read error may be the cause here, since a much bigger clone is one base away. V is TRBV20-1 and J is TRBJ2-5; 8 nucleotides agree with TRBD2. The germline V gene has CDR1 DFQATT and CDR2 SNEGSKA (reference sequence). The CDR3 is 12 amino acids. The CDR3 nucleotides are TGCAGTGCTTCGCGGGAGGCGGAGATCCAGTACTTC. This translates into CSASREAEIQYF.

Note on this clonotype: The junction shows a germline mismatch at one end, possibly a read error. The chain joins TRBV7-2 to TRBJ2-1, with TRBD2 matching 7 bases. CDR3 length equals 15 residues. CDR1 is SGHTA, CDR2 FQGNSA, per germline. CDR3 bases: TGTGCCGGCAGTGTGTCGGGGGAGGGATACAGTGAGCAGTTCTTC. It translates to CAGSVSGEGYSEQFF.

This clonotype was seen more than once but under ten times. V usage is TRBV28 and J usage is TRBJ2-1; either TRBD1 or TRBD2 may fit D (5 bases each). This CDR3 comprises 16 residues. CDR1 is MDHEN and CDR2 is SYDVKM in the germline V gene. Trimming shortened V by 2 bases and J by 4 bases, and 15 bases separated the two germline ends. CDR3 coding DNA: TGTGCCAGCAGTTTAGGCACTAGGGGCACTTACAATGAGCAGTTCTTC. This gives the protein CASSLGTRGTYNEQFF.

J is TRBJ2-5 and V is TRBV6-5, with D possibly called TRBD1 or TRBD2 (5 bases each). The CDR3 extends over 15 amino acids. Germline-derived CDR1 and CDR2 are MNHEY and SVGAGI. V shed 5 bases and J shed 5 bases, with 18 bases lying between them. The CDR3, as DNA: TGTGCCAGCAGTAAACCCGGGACCGCCCTCGAGACCCAGTACTTC. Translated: CASSKPGTALETQYF.

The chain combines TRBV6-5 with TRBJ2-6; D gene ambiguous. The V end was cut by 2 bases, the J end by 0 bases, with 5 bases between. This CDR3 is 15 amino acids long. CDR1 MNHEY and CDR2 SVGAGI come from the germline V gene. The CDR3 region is CASSYRPSGANVLTF. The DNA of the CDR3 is TGTGCCAGCAGTTACCGCCCCTCTGGGGCCAACGTCCTGACTTTC.